These 14 T cell receptor beta chains were all obtained from the same sample, sequenced in a study of T cell changes during pregnancy in multiple sclerosis (dated by TCRdb to between 2018 and 2021). The library was produced with the immunoSEQ multiplex PCR assay. Not all clones reach the TCRdb copy of this immuneACCESS table, which keeps in-frame sequences only. Checked studies attribute under half of the gap to unresolved V genes and leave the rest unexplained. Within this sample are about 20,000 clones, with around 86% of them counted one time only. Together, the top ten hold around an eighth of the sample. The sequencing here drew on CD8+ T cells from peripheral blood mononuclear cells, taken in the third trimester of pregnancy. These receptors all come from a female donor in good health, enrolled as a control in a pregnancy study.

V gene TRBV27 combines with J gene TRBJ2-7; D gene unclear. V lost 3 bases to trimming and J lost 6 bases, with 12 bases between them. Germline V CDR1 and CDR2: MNHEY, SMNVEV (reference sequence). The CDR3 extends over 13 amino acids. The CDR3 nucleotides are TGTGCCAGCAGTTTCAGCATAACGGGCGAGCAGTACTTC. Encoded protein: CASSFSITGEQYF.

Sample share makes this clone medium-sized. The sample carries other DNA sequences with the same CDR3. The chain recombines TRBV6-4 with TRBJ2-3, with 7 nucleotides matching TRBD2. The CDR3 is made up of 14 amino acids. V was pared by 2 bases and J by 1 base, with 0 bases of the junction left unmatched. Germline assignment: CDR1 MRHNA and CDR2 SNTAGT. The CDR3 DNA reads TGTGCCAGCAGTGACGGGGGGGGCACAGATACGCAGTATTTT. Its translation is CASSDGGGTDTQYF.

The chain links TRBV5-1 to TRBJ2-3, with D perhaps matching TRBD2 (5 bases). This CDR3 is 16 amino acids long. V was trimmed by 0 bases and J by 0 bases, leaving 11 bases between them. From germline, CDR1 is SGHRS and CDR2 YFSETQ. The CDR3 DNA follows: TGCGCCAGCAGCTTGGAGGTAGCGCTGAGCACAGATACGCAGTATTTT. It codes for CASSLEVALSTDTQYF.

J is TRBJ1-2 and V is TRBV5-4; 7 nucleotides align to TRBD1. Unmatched junction bases numbered 9, after V lost 4 bases and J lost 3 bases. The germline V gene encodes CDR1 SGHNT and CDR2 YYREEE (reference sequence). The CDR3 has 15 residues. The CDR3 nucleotides are TGTGCCAGCAGCCATGAACCGGGACAGCACTATGGCTACACCTTC. As protein: CASSHEPGQHYGYTF.

The V gene is TRBV9, the J gene TRBJ2-5; TRBD1 is a possible D gene (5 bases). The DNA matches TRBJ2-7 better at its end, which makes the J call doubtful. The germline gives CDR1 SGDLS, CDR2 YYNGEE. This CDR3 has 15 amino acids. CDR3 in DNA: TGTGCCAGCAGCGTCGACGACAGCAGCTCCTACGAGCAGTACTTC. It is translated as CASSVDDSSSYEQYF.

This chain connects TRBV27 to TRBJ2-3, with 14 nucleotides matching TRBD2. Germline V CDR1 and CDR2: MNHEY, SMNVEV (reference sequence). J gave up 6 bases and V 2 bases, and 4 bases lay outside the gene matches. This CDR3 is built from 16 residues. Here the CDR3 reads CASSLMTSGGVDTQYF. The CDR3 nucleotides are TGTGCCAGCAGTTTAATGACTAGCGGGGGGGTGGATACGCAGTATTTT.

This clone has just one count. This sequence joins TRBV18 and TRBJ2-3, with a possible D match to TRBD2 (5 bases). The V end was cut by 2 bases, the J end by 5 bases, with 8 bases between. Germline V lookup: CDR1 KGHSH, CDR2 LQKENI. CDR3 length: 13 residues. The CDR3, as DNA: TGTGCCAGCTCACCAGTCCGGGGAGATACGCAGTATTTT. Its protein is CASSPVRGDTQYF.

The chain has TRBV5-1 and TRBJ2-1, with 9 positions matching TRBD2. This CDR3 is built from 16 residues. J was trimmed by 4 bases and V by 1 base; bases with no gene match: 6. In germline, CDR1 is SGHRS, CDR2 YFSETQ. Written as DNA, the CDR3 is TGCGCCAGCAGCTTGTCGGGACTAGCCTCTTACAATGAGCAGTTCTTC. Amino acid sequence: CASSLSGLASYNEQFF.

This CDR3 reads CASSGTGTGTPYGYTF. CDR3 nucleotide sequence: TGTGCCAGCAGCGGCACCGGGACAGGGACTCCATATGGCTACACCTTC. V usage is TRBV9 and J usage is TRBJ1-2; 9 nucleotides agree with TRBD1. This CDR3 has 16 residues. The germline V gene has CDR1 SGDLS and CDR2 YYNGEE. With V trimmed by 3 bases and J by 5 bases, 11 bases remained unmatched.

The chain is built from TRBV11-3 and TRBJ2-2; 12 nucleotides align to TRBD2. This CDR3 spans 14 amino acids. Per the germline V gene, CDR1 is SGHNT and CDR2 is YENEEA. V lost 6 bases and J lost 7; bases outside the gene matches: 3. Written as DNA, the CDR3 is TGTGCCAGCAGTTCGGGACTAGCGGGCGGGGAGCTGTTTTTT. Protein: CASSSGLAGGELFF.

The chain combines TRBV10-3 with TRBJ1-1; TRBD1 aligns across 9 bases. The CDR3 consists of 14 residues. The V and J ends lost 6 bases and 5 bases, in that order; junction bases with no gene match: 7. The germline V gene encodes CDR1 ENHRY and CDR2 SYGVKD. The chain's CDR3 is CAIRMDRGGTEAFF. For the CDR3, the DNA is TGTGCCATCAGAATGGACAGGGGAGGTACTGAAGCTTTCTTT.

The V call is TRBV27, the J call TRBJ2-3, with a tentative D call TRBD1 (6 bases). From germline, CDR1 is MNHEY and CDR2 SMNVEV (reference sequence). V dropped 3 bases and J dropped 5 bases, with 15 bases sitting between them. CDR3 length equals 15 residues. DNA of the CDR3: TGTGCCAGCAGTTTCCGAACAGGGTCCGGAGATACGCAGTATTTT. Translation: CASSFRTGSGDTQYF.

The rearrangement joins TRBV7-2 to TRBJ2-3; TRBD1 might be the D (5 bases). This CDR3 is built from 17 residues. The ends were cut back, 0 bases at V and 0 bases at J, with 13 bases in the middle. Germline V CDR1 and CDR2: SGHTA, FQGNSA. CDR3 protein: CASSLALTVTSTDTQYF. In nucleotides, the CDR3 is TGTGCCAGCAGCTTAGCGTTGACAGTTACAAGCACAGATACGCAGTATTTT.

The chain recombines TRBV5-4 with TRBJ1-1; no firm D call. From germline, CDR1 is SGHNT and CDR2 YYREEE (reference sequence). CDR3 length equals 15 residues. V lost 6 bases, J lost 5 bases, and 20 bases lay in between. CDR3 sequence: CASTPSRGEGTEAFF. CDR3 DNA: TGTGCCAGCACCCCCTCTCGAGGCGAAGGTACTGAAGCTTTCTTT. Full variable domain (remainder filled in from reference TRBV5-4 and TRBJ1-1): ETGVTQSPTHLIKTRGQQVTLRCSSQSGHNTVSWYQQALGQGPQFIFQYYREEENGRGNFPPRFSGLQFPNYSSELNVNALELDDSALYLCASTPSRGEGTEAFFGQGTRLTVV.